These T cell receptor beta chains were read from a single sample in a study of control samples from healthy donors and cancer patients. Profiled with immunoSEQ multiplex PCR; TCRdb holds only in-frame clones, not every one. The sample records 100,000 to 150,000 clones, around nine tenths being singletons. The sample comprised PBMCs. These receptors all stem from a middle-aged man with head and neck cancer. CDR3s include the opening cysteine and the closing phenylalanine or tryptophan. The D gene is left open where the match is weak. Some rows mark clone size as missing; the rest say once, few, many or name a class of expanded clone.

d_call: NA
v_call: TRBV28
j_call: TRBJ1-1
clone_size: NA
cdr3_aa: CASSLGMANTEAFF

d_call: NA
v_call: TRBV24-1
j_call: TRBJ2-1
clone_size: NA
cdr3_aa: CATSGELGTLHEQFF

d_call: NA
v_call: TRBV27
j_call: TRBJ2-5
clone_size: NA
cdr3_aa: CASSIEPGPEETQYF

d_call: TRBD1
v_call: TRBV4-1
j_call: TRBJ2-5
clone_size: NA
cdr3_aa: CASSQVPQGDQETQYF

d_call: TRBD1
v_call: TRBV5-1
j_call: TRBJ2-1
clone_size: few
cdr3_aa: CASSLVSGTGRLGLFF

d_call: TRBD2
v_call: TRBV19
j_call: TRBJ2-7
clone_size: NA
cdr3_aa: CASSMTSGTSYEQYF

d_call: NA
v_call: TRBV6-5
j_call: TRBJ2-1
clone_size: few
cdr3_aa: CASSIWTTGRDEQFF

d_call: NA
v_call: TRBV7-6
j_call: TRBJ2-2
clone_size: NA
cdr3_aa: CASSLGPQRGNIGELFF

d_call: TRBD2
v_call: TRBV6-1
j_call: TRBJ2-3
clone_size: once
cdr3_aa: CASSGSLAGWGKDTQYF

d_call: NA
v_call: TRBV10-1
j_call: TRBJ1-1
clone_size: NA
cdr3_aa: CASSESGVMGSEAFF

d_call: TRBD1
v_call: TRBV5-1
j_call: TRBJ2-2
clone_size: NA
cdr3_aa: CASSLQTGGEAGELFF

d_call: NA
v_call: TRBV18
j_call: TRBJ2-1
clone_size: NA
cdr3_aa: CASSPGHGPYNEQFF

d_call: NA
v_call: TRBV6-5
j_call: TRBJ1-3
clone_size: few
cdr3_aa: CASSPGQRDTIYF

d_call: TRBD2
v_call: TRBV28
j_call: TRBJ2-7
clone_size: NA
cdr3_aa: CASSFSGGRDEQYF

d_call: TRBD2
v_call: TRBV18
j_call: TRBJ2-7
clone_size: NA
cdr3_aa: CASSPRLAGSTNEQYF

d_call: NA
v_call: TRBV11-1
j_call: TRBJ2-1
clone_size: NA
cdr3_aa: CASAGYNEQFF

d_call: TRBD1
v_call: TRBV5-8
j_call: TRBJ2-3
clone_size: NA
cdr3_aa: CASSFDSRAWTGGKDTQYF

d_call: TRBD2
v_call: TRBV29-1
j_call: TRBJ2-3
clone_size: NA
cdr3_aa: CSVGGLAGGADTQYF

d_call: TRBD1
v_call: TRBV29-1
j_call: TRBJ1-1
clone_size: NA
cdr3_aa: CSVRTGAEAFF

d_call: NA
v_call: TRBV28
j_call: TRBJ2-7
clone_size: NA
cdr3_aa: CASSSDMAYEQYF

d_call: NA
v_call: TRBV27
j_call: TRBJ2-7
clone_size: NA
cdr3_aa: CASTSSGAYEQYF

d_call: NA
v_call: TRBV19
j_call: TRBJ2-2
clone_size: once
cdr3_aa: CASSTPSGWGGELFF

d_call: TRBD1
v_call: TRBV5-1
j_call: TRBJ1-2
clone_size: NA
cdr3_aa: CASSLGTGVGVGYGYTF

d_call: TRBD1
v_call: TRBV2
j_call: TRBJ1-2
clone_size: NA
cdr3_aa: CASTIWDSANYGYTF

d_call: NA
v_call: TRBV7-6
j_call: TRBJ2-5
clone_size: NA
cdr3_aa: CASSLGQAQETQYF

d_call: TRBD1
v_call: TRBV30
j_call: TRBJ1-6
clone_size: NA
cdr3_aa: CAWSGTNRGDSPLHF

d_call: NA
v_call: TRBV7-9
j_call: TRBJ2-2
clone_size: NA
cdr3_aa: CASSLERGAGTGELFF

d_call: NA
v_call: TRBV12-1
j_call: TRBJ1-4
clone_size: once
cdr3_aa: CASSLGERTGKNEKLFF

d_call: NA
v_call: TRBV21-1
j_call: TRBJ2-3
clone_size: NA
cdr3_aa: CASSKGGTDRGDTQYF

d_call: TRBD2
v_call: TRBV10-1
j_call: TRBJ2-1
clone_size: NA
cdr3_aa: CATNPGLAGYNEQFF

d_call: TRBD1
v_call: TRBV5-4
j_call: TRBJ2-7
clone_size: once
cdr3_aa: CASSPGQGAPHF

d_call: NA
v_call: TRBV9
j_call: TRBJ1-1
clone_size: few
cdr3_aa: CASSARGGMNTEAFF

d_call: NA
v_call: TRBV6-1
j_call: TRBJ1-6
clone_size: NA
cdr3_aa: CASSEIGARNSPLHF

d_call: TRBD1
v_call: TRBV29-1
j_call: TRBJ1-3
clone_size: once
cdr3_aa: CSVNEQGAGNTIYF

d_call: NA
v_call: TRBV28
j_call: TRBJ2-5
clone_size: NA
cdr3_aa: CASSNTLGETQYF

d_call: NA
v_call: TRBV6-5
j_call: TRBJ2-7
clone_size: many
cdr3_aa: CASTADGSYEQYF

d_call: TRBD1
v_call: TRBV10-3
j_call: TRBJ1-2
clone_size: few
cdr3_aa: CAISESRGLSYGYTF

d_call: TRBD1
v_call: TRBV25-1
j_call: TRBJ2-2
clone_size: NA
cdr3_aa: CASSGQGLGGELFF

d_call: TRBD2
v_call: TRBV18
j_call: TRBJ2-1
clone_size: NA
cdr3_aa: CASSQQLTRAGGRTNEQFF

d_call: NA
v_call: TRBV6-5
j_call: TRBJ2-1
clone_size: NA
cdr3_aa: CASGLGSNEQFF

d_call: TRBD1
v_call: TRBV28
j_call: TRBJ2-3
clone_size: NA
cdr3_aa: CASSLGQGTDTQYF

d_call: NA
v_call: TRBV4-1
j_call: TRBJ1-2
clone_size: NA
cdr3_aa: CASSQVGRNQDGYTF

d_call: NA
v_call: TRBV3-1/TRBV3-2
j_call: TRBJ2-6
clone_size: NA
cdr3_aa: CASSHRPSSGTNVLTF

d_call: TRBD1
v_call: TRBV3-1/TRBV3-2
j_call: TRBJ1-2
clone_size: NA
cdr3_aa: CASSQGTGYYGYTF

d_call: NA
v_call: TRBV18
j_call: TRBJ2-5
clone_size: NA
cdr3_aa: CASSPVSDTTETQYF

d_call: TRBD2
v_call: TRBV5-1
j_call: TRBJ2-2
clone_size: NA
cdr3_aa: CASSPRSGTSGAGELFF

d_call: NA
v_call: TRBV18
j_call: TRBJ2-5
clone_size: NA
cdr3_aa: CASSPPGTRVQETQYF

d_call: TRBD1
v_call: TRBV10-3
j_call: TRBJ2-3
clone_size: NA
cdr3_aa: CAIGPGTGQGDLDTQYF

d_call: NA
v_call: TRBV3-1/TRBV3-2
j_call: TRBJ2-1
clone_size: NA
cdr3_aa: CASSHFGAYNEQFF

d_call: NA
v_call: TRBV28
j_call: TRBJ1-5
clone_size: NA
cdr3_aa: CASTLGVGVGNQPQHF

d_call: NA
v_call: TRBV20-1
j_call: TRBJ2-5
clone_size: NA
cdr3_aa: CSASKTQYF

d_call: NA
v_call: TRBV29-1
j_call: TRBJ1-5
clone_size: NA
cdr3_aa: CSVQGLGQPQHF

d_call: TRBD1
v_call: TRBV30
j_call: TRBJ2-2
clone_size: NA
cdr3_aa: CAWRRDRGNTGELFF

d_call: NA
v_call: TRBV28
j_call: TRBJ2-7
clone_size: NA
cdr3_aa: CASSLTGDWINYEQYF

d_call: NA
v_call: TRBV4-2
j_call: TRBJ2-7
clone_size: NA
cdr3_aa: CASSQDLGAYEQYF